This T cell receptor (beta chain) was documented in a study of blood T cell repertoires in COVID-19. Looking at the study overall: There were acute and convalescent COVID-19 samples, and they came from the United States, Italy and Spain. Sources were T cells, B-cell-depleted T cells, or PBMCs; the material itself was cDNA or gDNA.

In this sample, this clone turned up once. The CDR3 length is 14 residues. Trimming removed 5 bases at V and 4 bases at J, with 14 bases between. CDR1 is KGHSH, CDR2 LQKENI, per germline. Methods used by the authors: Amplification of reference gene primers provided the estimated nucleated cell counts. Produced via immunoSEQ multiplex PCR; TCRdb's table is partial and in-frame only. The DNA gave D and trimming, while V, J and clone size come from that table. The repertoire holds fewer than 200,000 clones, with 75% to 85% as singletons. V gene TRBV18 combines with J gene TRBJ2-5; tentative D call: TRBD1 (6 bases). Sequenced sample: peripheral blood. This TCR was sampled from a woman between 40 and 55 years old with COVID-19, enrolled during active disease. In nucleotides, the CDR3 is TGTGCCAGCTCATCGAATTGGGGGCTAGAGACCCAGTACTTC. This gives the protein CASSSNWGLETQYF.